The clone carrying this TCR beta chain appeared once. The antigen is unknown. The germline gene is not matched at one end of the junction; a read error may be the cause. CDR3 length: 19 amino acids. Germline V gene sequence: CDR1 MNHGY, CDR2 SVAAGI. The sample belongs to a study of tumor and adjacent non-tumor tissue in lung cancer. Looking at the study overall: Stage I to III disease affected ten to eleven men and roughly 5 women aged 31 to 76. On average, productive TCRbeta reads reached about 4.17 million per sample. Study-wide points: Patients with more diverse tumor TCRs had worse survival. TCR diversity was significantly greater in tumor than normal lung tissue.

This sample's RNA came from whole unsorted tissue. Distant lung tissue was collected more than 3 cm away from the tumor edge. Three rounds of nested PCR, following a modified ARM-PCR protocol, produced the TCRbeta library. TCRdb analysed the multiplex PCR reads with MiXCR anew, one entry per CDR3 protein. This sample has 77,000 or so distinct CDR3 sequences, with around 76% found just once. This receptor was identified in a man aged 65 to 85 with non-small cell lung cancer. The material sequenced was distant non-tumor lung tissue. The rearrangement joins TRBV6-9 to TRBJ2-5; no reliable D call. The CDR3: CAGRKKITHRDSDQETQYF. The CDR3 DNA reads as TGTGCCGGAAGGAAAAAGATAACTCACCGTGACTCCGACCAGGAGACCCAGTACTTC.